This T cell receptor (beta chain) was obtained from a study of CD8+CD57+ T cells in acquired aplastic anemia. About the study: The mean DNA yield obtained from sorted CD4+ and CD8+ cells came to around 3 ug.

Notes on the study in general: Patients and controls shared twenty-nine CD8+ CDR3 sequences, highly expressed in patients. In CD8+ cells, Simpson's diversity showed no significant difference between patients and controls.

The CDR3 loop spans 15 amino acids. Germline trimming cut 4 bases from V and 4 bases from J; bases unmatched to any gene: 5. CDR1 ENHRY and CDR2 SYGVKD come from the germline V gene. Genomic DNA was employed as the template in profiling TCR beta VDJ and CDR3. Using its own MiXCR run on the reads, TCRdb lists one record per CDR3 protein. The sample contains 150,000 to 200,000 distinct CDR3 sequences, 64% of which appear only once. On this clonotype: No antigen is known for it.

The sample comprised sorted CD4+, CD8+, or CD8+CD57+ T cells (not recorded which) from PBMCs. The genes are TRBV10-3 and TRBJ1-5, with 9 nucleotides matching TRBD1. The sequence was collected from a human donor with severe aplastic anemia or a healthy control (not recorded which). This CDR3 is CAISAAGTGNQPQHF. In DNA, the CDR3 is TGTGCCATCAGTGCAGCCGGGACAGGGAATCAGCCCCAGCATTTT.